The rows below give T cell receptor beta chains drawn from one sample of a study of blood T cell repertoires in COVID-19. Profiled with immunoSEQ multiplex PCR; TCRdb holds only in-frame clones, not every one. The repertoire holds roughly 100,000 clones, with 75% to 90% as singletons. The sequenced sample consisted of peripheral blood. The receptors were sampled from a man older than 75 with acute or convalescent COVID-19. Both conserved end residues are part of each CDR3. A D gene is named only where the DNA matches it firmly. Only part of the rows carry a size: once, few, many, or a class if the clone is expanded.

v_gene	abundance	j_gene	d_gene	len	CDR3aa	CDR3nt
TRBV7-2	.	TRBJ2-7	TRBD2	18	CASSFRAGGSGPPYEQYF	TGTGCCAGCAGCTTTCGGGCTGGCGGGAGCGGGCCCCCCTACGAGCAGTACTTC
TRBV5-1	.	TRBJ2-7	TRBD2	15	CASSLDALAGGKQYF	TGCGCCAGCAGCTTGGACGCTCTAGCGGGAGGGAAGCAGTACTTC
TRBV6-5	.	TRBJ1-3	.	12	CASRERGNTIYF	TGTGCCAGCAGAGAGAGGGGAAACACCATATATTTT
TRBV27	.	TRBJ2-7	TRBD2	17	CASRPPLGGLAGAEQYF	TGTGCCAGCAGACCCCCCCTGGGTGGACTAGCGGGAGCCGAGCAGTACTTC
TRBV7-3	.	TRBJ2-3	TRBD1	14	CASSLGQGADTQYF	TGTGCCAGCAGCCTTGGACAGGGCGCAGATACGCAGTATTTT
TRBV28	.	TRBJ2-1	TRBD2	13	CKTSGSRWNEQFF	TGTAAGACTAGCGGGAGTCGGTGGAATGAGCAGTTCTTC
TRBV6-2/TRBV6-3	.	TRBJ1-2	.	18	CASSFSQEPSLIRYGYTF	TGTGCCAGCAGTTTCTCACAGGAGCCCAGTCTGATCCGTTATGGCTACACCTTC
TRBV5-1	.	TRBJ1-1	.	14	CASSGGLLNTEAFF	TGCGCCAGCAGCGGTGGACTGTTGAACACTGAAGCTTTCTTT
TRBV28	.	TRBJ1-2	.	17	CASSTPAPGSSNYGYTF	TGTGCCAGCAGTACTCCGGCCCCCGGGTCATCTAACTATGGCTACACCTTC
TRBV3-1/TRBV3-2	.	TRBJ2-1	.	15	CASSPSGGSYNEQFF	TGTGCCAGCAGCCCCTCCGGTGGCTCCTACAATGAGCAGTTCTTC
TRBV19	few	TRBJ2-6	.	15	CASRRQSSGANVLTF	TGTGCCAGTAGGAGACAGAGCTCTGGGGCCAACGTCCTGACTTTC
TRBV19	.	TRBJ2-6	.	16	CASSTPGSSGANVLTF	TGTGCCAGTAGTACCCCGGGGAGCTCTGGGGCCAACGTCCTGACTTTC
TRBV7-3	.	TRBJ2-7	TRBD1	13	CASSLNRGREQYF	TGTGCCAGCAGCTTAAACAGGGGGCGCGAGCAGTACTTC
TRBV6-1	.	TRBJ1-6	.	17	CASSEASLGSYNSPLHF	TGTGCCAGCAGTGAAGCCTCCCTCGGCTCCTATAATTCACCCCTCCACTTT
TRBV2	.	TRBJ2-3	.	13	CASEGPRWDTQYF	TGTGCCAGCGAGGGTCCGAGGTGGGATACGCAGTATTTT
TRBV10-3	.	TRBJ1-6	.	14	CAISESSGDSPLHF	TGTGCCATCAGTGAGTCGTCGGGGGATTCACCCCTCCACTTT
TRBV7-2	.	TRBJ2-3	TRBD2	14	CASSFAGGPDTQYF	TGTGCCAGCAGCTTCGCGGGAGGACCGGATACGCAGTATTTT
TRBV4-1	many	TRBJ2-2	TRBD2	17	CASSQDGIAGVTGELFF	TGCGCCAGCAGCCAAGACGGGATAGCGGGAGTGACCGGGGAGCTGTTTTTT
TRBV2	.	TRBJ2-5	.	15	CASTPQVGGGETQYF	TGTGCCAGCACGCCCCAAGTGGGGGGAGGAGAGACCCAGTACTTC
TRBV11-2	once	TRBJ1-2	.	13	CASSLDRAGPVSF	TGTGCCAGCAGCTTAGATCGGGCAGGGCCGGTCTCCTTC
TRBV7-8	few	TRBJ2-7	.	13	CASSLAQGYEQYF	TGTGCCAGCAGCTTAGCTCAGGGCTACGAGCAGTACTTC
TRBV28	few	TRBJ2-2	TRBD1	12	CASSSTGRELFF	TGTGCCAGCAGTTCGACAGGGAGGGAGCTGTTTTTT
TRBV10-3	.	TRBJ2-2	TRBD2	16	CASTGTSGRGTGELFF	TGTGCCAGCACCGGGACTAGCGGGAGAGGCACCGGGGAGCTGTTTTTT
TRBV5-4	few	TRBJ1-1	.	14	CASSLEQVNTEAFF	TGTGCCAGCAGCTTGGAGCAGGTGAACACTGAAGCTTTCTTT
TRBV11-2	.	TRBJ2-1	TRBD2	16	CASSLTRTSLSNEQFF	TGTGCCAGCAGCTTGACCCGGACTAGCCTCTCCAATGAGCAGTTCTTC
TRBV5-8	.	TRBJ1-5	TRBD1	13	CASSNRGLQPQHF	TGTGCCAGCAGCAACAGGGGACTTCAGCCCCAGCATTTT
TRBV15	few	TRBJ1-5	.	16	CATSRDQAGGNQPQHF	TGTGCCACCAGCAGAGATCAGGCGGGGGGCAATCAGCCCCAGCATTTT
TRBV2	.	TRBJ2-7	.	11	CASSRGYEQYF	TGTGCCAGCAGTCGCGGGTACGAGCAGTACTTC
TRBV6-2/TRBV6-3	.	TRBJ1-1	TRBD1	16	CASSTPKTGPNTEAFF	TGTGCCAGCAGTACCCCGAAGACAGGGCCGAACACTGAAGCTTTCTTT
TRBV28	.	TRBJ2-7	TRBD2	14	CASRIGTSRNEQYF	TGTGCCAGCAGGATTGGGACTAGTCGGAACGAGCAGTACTTC
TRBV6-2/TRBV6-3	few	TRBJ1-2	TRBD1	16	CASSYHGTGPNYGYTF	TGTGCCAGCAGTTACCACGGGACAGGACCAAACTATGGCTACACCTTC
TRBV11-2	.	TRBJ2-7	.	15	CASSLGRGLSYEQYF	TGTGCCAGCAGCCTCGGACGGGGACTTTCCTACGAGCAGTACTTC
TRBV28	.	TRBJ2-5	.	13	CASSLPQARTQYF	TGTGCCAGCAGTTTACCTCAGGCTCGGACCCAGTACTTC
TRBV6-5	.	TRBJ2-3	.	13	CASSYAITDTQYF	TGTGCCAGCAGTTACGCGATCACCGATACGCAGTATTTT
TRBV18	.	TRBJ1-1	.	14	CASSGGAQNTEAFF	TGTGCCTCCTCCGGGGGGGCTCAGAACACTGAAGCTTTCTTT